This T cell receptor (beta chain) was recovered during a study of cytomegalovirus exposure and HLA in healthy donors. The study ran its PCR with 60 Vbeta and 13 Jbeta primers. In the authors' workflow: It was a later analysis that counted tens of millions of unique TCR beta chains, of which some 10 million were shared. Some clones are missing from TCRdb's copy, which holds only in-frame ones; the method was immunoSEQ multiplex PCR. From that table come the V and J calls and clone size; the DNA was used to work out D and trimming. Seen here are about 91,000 clones, approximately 69% observed once, and the top ten hold less than 1.5%. Worth noting for this clone: The antigen is not known.

Study conclusions and caveats: Reported findings show TCR beta sequences accurately forecast HLA-A and HLA-B alleles in most subjects.

Sequencing used PBMCs. The clonotype was recovered from a female donor in good health and CMV-seronegative.

CDR3 sequence: CASSLRREGTDTQYF. Here the CDR3 DNA reads TGTGCCAGCAGTTTAAGGCGGGAGGGCACAGATACGCAGTATTTT. The V and J genes are TRBV28 and TRBJ2-3; TRBD2 agrees at 8 bases. CDR1 and CDR2 (germline): MDHEN, SYDVKM. CDR3 length equals 15 residues. Germline trimming cut 2 bases from V and 1 base from J; bases unmatched to any gene: 2.